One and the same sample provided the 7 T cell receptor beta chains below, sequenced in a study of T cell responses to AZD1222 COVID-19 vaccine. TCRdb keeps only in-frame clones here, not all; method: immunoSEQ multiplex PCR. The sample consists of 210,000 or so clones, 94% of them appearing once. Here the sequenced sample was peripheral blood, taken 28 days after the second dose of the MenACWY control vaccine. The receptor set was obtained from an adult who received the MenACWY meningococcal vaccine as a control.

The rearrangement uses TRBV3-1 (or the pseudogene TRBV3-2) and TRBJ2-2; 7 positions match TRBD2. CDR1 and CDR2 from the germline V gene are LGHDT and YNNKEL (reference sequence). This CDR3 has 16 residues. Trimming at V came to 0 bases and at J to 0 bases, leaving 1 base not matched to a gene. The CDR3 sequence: CASSQDGLANTGELFF. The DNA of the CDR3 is TGTGCCAGCAGCCAAGATGGACTAGCGAACACCGGGGAGCTGTTTTTT.

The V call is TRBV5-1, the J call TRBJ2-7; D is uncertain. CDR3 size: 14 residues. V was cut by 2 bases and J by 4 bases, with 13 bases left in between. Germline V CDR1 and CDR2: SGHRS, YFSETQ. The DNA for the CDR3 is TGCGCCAGCAGCTTTCGGCAGACCAGTTACGAGCAGTACTTC. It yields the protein CASSFRQTSYEQYF. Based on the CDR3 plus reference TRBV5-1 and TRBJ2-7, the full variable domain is KAGVTQTPRYLIKTRGQQVTLSCSPISGHRSVSWYQQTPGQGLQFLFEYFSETQRNKGNFPGRFSGRQFSNSRSEMNVSTLELGDSALYLCASSFRQTSYEQYFGPGTRLTVT.

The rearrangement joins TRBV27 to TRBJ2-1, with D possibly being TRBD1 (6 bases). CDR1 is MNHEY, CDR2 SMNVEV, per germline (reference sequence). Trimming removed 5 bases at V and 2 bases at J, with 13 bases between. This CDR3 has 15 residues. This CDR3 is CASSPLDSPYNEQFF. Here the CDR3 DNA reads TGTGCCAGCAGTCCGTTGGACAGTCCCTACAATGAGCAGTTCTTC.

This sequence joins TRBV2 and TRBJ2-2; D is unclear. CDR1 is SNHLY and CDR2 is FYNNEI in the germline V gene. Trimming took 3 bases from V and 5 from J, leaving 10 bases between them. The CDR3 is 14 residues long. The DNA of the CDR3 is TGTGCCAGCAGTGATTTACAGCGAACCGGGGAGCTGTTTTTT. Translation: CASSDLQRTGELFF.

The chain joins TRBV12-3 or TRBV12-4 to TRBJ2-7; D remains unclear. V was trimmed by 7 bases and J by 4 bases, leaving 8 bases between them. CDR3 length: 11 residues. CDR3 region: CASNFGYEQYF. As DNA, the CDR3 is TGTGCCAGCAACTTCGGGTACGAGCAGTACTTC.

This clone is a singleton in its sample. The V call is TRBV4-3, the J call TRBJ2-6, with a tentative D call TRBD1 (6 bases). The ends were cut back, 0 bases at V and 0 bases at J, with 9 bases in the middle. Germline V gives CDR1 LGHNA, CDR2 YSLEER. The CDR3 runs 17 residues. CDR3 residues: CASSQDHRDSGANVLTF. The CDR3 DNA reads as TGCGCCAGCAGCCAAGACCACAGGGACTCTGGGGCCAACGTCCTGACTTTC.

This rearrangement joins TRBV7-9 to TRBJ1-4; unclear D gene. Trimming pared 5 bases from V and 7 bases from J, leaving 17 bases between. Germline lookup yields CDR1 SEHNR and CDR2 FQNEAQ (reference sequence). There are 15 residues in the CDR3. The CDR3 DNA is TGTGCCAGCAGCCCTAAGGAAAGGGTTAGTGAAAAACTGTTTTTT. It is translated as CASSPKERVSEKLFF.